The 3 T cell receptor beta chains listed next were all sequenced from one sample in a study of shared clonotypes between healthy human individuals. Sequencing was performed with immunoSEQ multiplex PCR; in TCRdb, only in-frame clones are kept and a portion is missing. This sample yields 2,100,000 or so clones, of which roughly 95% are seen a single time; approximately 0.13% belongs to the top ten. The specimen was naive CD4+ T cells sorted from blood. Subset in this sample: CD45RA+ positively selected. All receptors derive from a man younger than 35 in good health.

The count of this clone is one. This chain connects TRBV14 to TRBJ2-1; 13 positions agree with TRBD2. This CDR3 contains 16 residues. J lost 8 bases, V lost 6 bases, and 10 bases had no gene match. Germline V gene lookup returns CDR1 SGHDN and CDR2 FVKESK. CDR3 protein: CASSRTSGGALYEQFF. The CDR3 nucleotides read TGTGCCAGCAGTCGAACTAGCGGGGGGGCTTTATATGAGCAGTTCTTC. The full variable domain, its missing parts supplied by reference TRBV14 and TRBJ2-1, is EAGVTQFPSHSVIEKGQTVTLRCDPISGHDNLYWYRRVMGKEIKFLLHFVKESKQDESGMPNNRFLAERTGGTYSTLKVQPAELEDSGVYFCASSRTSGGALYEQFFGPGTRLTVL.

The V gene is TRBV7-2, the J gene TRBJ2-7; 9 nucleotides agree with TRBD2. CDR1 SGHTA and CDR2 FQGNSA come from the germline V gene. The CDR3 has 15 amino acids. V was clipped by 3 bases and J by 2 bases; unmatched bases: 5. The CDR3 here is CASSFSGSGTYEQYF. The DNA for the CDR3 is TGTGCCAGCAGCTTTAGCGGGAGCGGAACCTACGAGCAGTACTTC.

In its sample, this clone was seen once. The CDR3 here is CASSGHLRTGELFF. CDR3 coding DNA: TGTGCCAGCAGTGGGCATTTACGGACCGGGGAGCTGTTTTTT. The chain combines TRBV25-1 with TRBJ2-2; the D is unclear. CDR1 and CDR2 (germline): MGHDK, SYGVNS. The CDR3 contains 14 residues. V was pared by 4 bases and J by 5 bases, with 11 bases between. The full variable domain, completed using reference TRBV25-1 and TRBJ2-2, is EADIYQTPRYLVIGTGKKITLECSQTMGHDKMYWYQQDPGMELHLIHYSYGVNSTEKGDLSSESTVSRIRTEHFPLTLESARPSHTSQYLCASSGHLRTGELFFGEGSRLTVL.